This TCR beta chain was found in a study of technical replicates of blood from a handful of donors (dated by TCRdb to 2016 to 2017). A note on this clone: It has no known antigen specificity. Base qualities are not provided; no much larger clone lies one nucleotide away.

Library prep was done by the immunoSEQ multiplex PCR assay. TCRdb obtained this table from immuneACCESS and retained in-frame rearrangements with V and J assigned. These tables miss some clones; where compared with another copy, unresolved V genes account for less than half of the shortfall, and the remainder is unexplained. This sample comprises under 80,000 clones, more than 85% of them detected only once. The ten most abundant clones make up about 0.35% of the sample. CDR1 and CDR2 are read off the germline V gene as SGDLS and YYNGEE. V and J are trimmed by 6 bases and 7 bases, and the gene matches miss 15 bases of the junction. Including cysteine and phenylalanine, the CDR3 has 16 amino acids. Of the read, only the CDR3 DNA is kept; its 48 bases are in frame from base 1.

The rearranged segments are TRBV9 and TRBJ2-1, with 8 junctional bases fitting TRBD2. The receptor was isolated from a human donor in good health. Some clones in this sample may be carry-over from other donors' samples. Material for sequencing was T cells isolated from PBMCs. The nucleotide sequence reads TGTGCCAGCACCCGAGGTGGTAGCGGGATAGGGAATGAGCAGTTCTTC. This translates into CASTRGGSGIGNEQFF.